The next 16 T cell receptor beta chains were all read from a single sample in a study of blood T cell repertoires in COVID-19. Method: immunoSEQ multiplex PCR; TCRdb's copy keeps in-frame clones and lacks some. The data contain around 60,000 clones, about 90% of them singletons. The sample comprised peripheral blood. The receptors come from a human donor with active COVID-19. The donor label of this sample is uncertain.

The chain links TRBV6-7 to TRBJ1-2, with 10 bases aligning to TRBD1. TRBV6-7 is reported as an ORF; its role is uncertain. The V segment lost 6 bases and the J segment 0 bases; nucleotides outside the gene matches: 7. CDR3 size: 16 residues. CDR3 bases: TGTGCCAGCAGGCGGGGACAGGGGCCAACTAACTATGGCTACACCTTC. Its translation: CASRRGQGPTNYGYTF.

V is TRBV7-2 and J is TRBJ2-5; the match to TRBD1 covers 7 bases. V lost 7 bases to trimming and J lost 5 bases; unmatched junction nucleotides: 1. Germline values: CDR1 SGHTA, CDR2 FQGNSA. CDR3 length: 11 amino acids. The CDR3 is CASTRGETQYF. The CDR3 DNA is TGTGCCAGCACCAGGGGGGAGACCCAGTACTTC.

This chain connects TRBV5-1 to TRBJ2-7; 10 bases align to TRBD2. Trimming at V came to 0 bases and at J to 5 bases, leaving 8 bases not matched to a gene. The germline CDR1 and CDR2 sequences are SGHRS and YFSETQ. The CDR3 has 16 amino acids. The CDR3, as DNA: TGCGCCAGCAGCTTGGTTCTAGCGGGAGATTTCGACGAGCAGTACTTC. It encodes CASSLVLAGDFDEQYF.

The chain carries TRBV18 and TRBJ2-1; unclear D gene. Germline CDR1 and CDR2: KGHSH and LQKENI. The V gene lost 2 bases and the J gene lost 0 bases, with 8 bases spanning the gap. The CDR3 sequence is 15 residues long. As DNA, the CDR3 is TGTGCCAGCTCACCAGAGCGAATCTCCTACAATGAGCAGTTCTTC. Its protein is CASSPERISYNEQFF.

V is TRBV9 and J is TRBJ2-1, with D maybe TRBD1 (5 bases). Trimming cost V 4 bases and J 7 bases, with 15 bases left between them. The CDR3 has 14 amino acids. Germline V gives CDR1 SGDLS, CDR2 YYNGEE. CDR3 nucleotide sequence: TGTGCCAGCAGCTTAGGGGCCGGCTTGAATGAGCAGTTCTTC. The encoded protein is CASSLGAGLNEQFF.

V gene TRBV4-2 combines with J gene TRBJ1-5; the match to TRBD1 covers 10 bases. V gave up 0 bases and J gave up 4 bases; unmatched junction bases: 21. CDR1 and CDR2 (germline): LGHNA, YNFKEQ. The CDR3 is 22 amino acids. Here the CDR3 DNA reads TGTGCCAGCAGCCAAGATCGGGTCCCGGGACAGGGGCTTCCGGATGGGAATCAGCCCCAGCATTTT. Its translation is CASSQDRVPGQGLPDGNQPQHF.

The V and J genes are TRBV24-1 and TRBJ2-2, with a weak D call TRBD1 (6 bases). V was shortened by 3 bases and J by 3 bases, with 7 bases between the two germline ends. This CDR3 is built from 14 residues. Germline V gene sequence: CDR1 KGHDR, CDR2 SFDVKD. The DNA for the CDR3 is TGTGCCACCAGTGATCACAGGGACACCGGGGAGCTGTTTTTT. This codes for CATSDHRDTGELFF.

J is TRBJ1-2 and V is TRBV5-6; D gene uncertain. Trimming removed 0 bases from V and 8 bases from J, with 5 bases in between. CDR1 SGHDT and CDR2 YYEEEE come from the germline V gene. CDR3 length: 11 residues. The CDR3 DNA reads as TGTGCCAGCAGCTTGGGCGTGGGCTACACCTTC. Translating gives CASSLGVGYTF.

This chain links TRBV4-3 with TRBJ2-3; 8 bases are shared with TRBD2. Germline V gene data show CDR1 as LGHNA and CDR2 as YSLEER. CDR3 length: 17 amino acids. V shed 0 bases and J 0 bases; nucleotides not matched to a gene: 5. The CDR3 nucleotides read TGCGCCAGCAGCCAAGATGTACTAGCGGCCAGCACAGATACGCAGTATTTT. Amino acids: CASSQDVLAASTDTQYF.

The rearrangement links TRBV5-1 to TRBJ2-6, with 12 bases fitting TRBD2. CDR3 length: 16 residues. Germline V CDR1 and CDR2: SGHRS, YFSETQ. V was pared by 5 bases and J by 1 base, with 1 base of the junction left unmatched. In DNA form, the CDR3 reads TGCGCCAGCAGAGGACTAGCGGGATCTGGGGCCAACGTCCTGACTTTC. This translates into CASRGLAGSGANVLTF.

J is TRBJ2-2 and V is TRBV4-3, with 8 bases aligning to TRBD2. The CDR3 spans 15 residues. Germline CDR1 and CDR2: LGHNA and YSLEER. The junction had 0 bases not matched to a gene; V was cut back by 3 bases and J by 0 bases. The CDR3 DNA reads TGCGCCAGCAGCCACGGGGGGGCGAACACCGGGGAGCTGTTTTTT. This codes for CASSHGGANTGELFF.

This chain uses TRBV9 with TRBJ2-3; 8 nucleotides agree with TRBD1. The trim removed 6 bases at V and 6 bases at J, leaving 12 bases unmatched. Germline V CDR1 and CDR2: SGDLS, YYNGEE. The CDR3 has 15 amino acids. CDR3 residues: CASTGTGGIWDTQYF. CDR3 bases: TGTGCCAGCACCGGGACAGGAGGGATTTGGGATACGCAGTATTTT.

The rearrangement uses TRBV9 and TRBJ2-7; maybe TRBD2 (6 bases). The CDR3 covers 16 residues. The germline gives CDR1 SGDLS, CDR2 YYNGEE. The germline V and J ends were trimmed by 4 bases and 0 bases, with 17 bases remaining between them. CDR3: CASSRLDLPSSYEQYF. The CDR3 bases are TGTGCCAGCAGCCGACTAGACCTTCCTAGCTCCTACGAGCAGTACTTC.

This chain links TRBV29-1 with TRBJ2-7; 8 bases line up with TRBD1. The CDR3 totals 13 residues. CDR1 SQVTM and CDR2 ANQGSEA come from the germline V gene. The V segment lost 5 bases and the J segment 3 bases; nucleotides outside the gene matches: 6. This chain's CDR3 is CSVKSDRGYEQYF. The CDR3 coding sequence is TGCAGCGTTAAATCCGACAGGGGCTACGAGCAGTACTTC.

The chain is built from TRBV19 and TRBJ1-4, with 8 bases lining up with TRBD1. Germline trimming cut 6 bases from V and 4 bases from J; bases unmatched to any gene: 7. Germline CDR1 LNHDA, CDR2 SQIVND (reference sequence). The CDR3 is 15 residues long. CDR3 DNA: TGTGCCAGTAGGAAACCGGGACAGGATAATGAAAAACTGTTTTTT. This encodes CASRKPGQDNEKLFF.

The gene calls are TRBV5-1 and TRBJ1-1, with 9 bases aligning to TRBD1. The CDR3 totals 15 residues. Germline V CDR1 and CDR2: SGHRS, YFSETQ. The junction had 5 bases not matched to a gene; V was cut back by 0 bases and J by 5 bases. CDR3 sequence (DNA): TGCGCCAGCAGCTTGGATACAGGGGGCGGAACTGAAGCTTTCTTT. Protein sequence: CASSLDTGGGTEAFF.